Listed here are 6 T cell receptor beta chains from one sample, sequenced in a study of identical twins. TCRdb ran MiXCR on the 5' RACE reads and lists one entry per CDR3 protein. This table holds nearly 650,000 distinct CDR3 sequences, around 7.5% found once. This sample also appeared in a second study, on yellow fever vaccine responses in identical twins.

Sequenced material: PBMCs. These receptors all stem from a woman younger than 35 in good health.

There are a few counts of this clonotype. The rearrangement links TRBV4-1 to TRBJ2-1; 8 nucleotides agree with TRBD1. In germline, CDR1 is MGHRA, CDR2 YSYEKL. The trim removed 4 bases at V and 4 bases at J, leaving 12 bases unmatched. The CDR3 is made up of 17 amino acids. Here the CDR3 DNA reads TGCGCCAGCAGCCCGCTAAAAGACAGGGGACGATACAATGAGCAGTTCTTC. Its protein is CASSPLKDRGRYNEQFF.

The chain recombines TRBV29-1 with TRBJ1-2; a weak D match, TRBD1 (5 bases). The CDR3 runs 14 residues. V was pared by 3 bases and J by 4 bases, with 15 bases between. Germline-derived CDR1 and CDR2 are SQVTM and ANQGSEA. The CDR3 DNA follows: TGCAGCGTTGAGACAGACAAACCCCCCTATGGCTACACCTTC. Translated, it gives CSVETDKPPYGYTF.

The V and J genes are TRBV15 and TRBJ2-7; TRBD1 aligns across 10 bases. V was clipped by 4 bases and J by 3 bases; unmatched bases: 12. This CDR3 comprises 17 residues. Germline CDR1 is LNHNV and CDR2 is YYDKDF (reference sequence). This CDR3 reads CATSTYRRDRGIYEQYV. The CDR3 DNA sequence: TGTGCCACCAGCACCTACCGCCGGGACAGGGGAATCTACGAGCAGTACGTC.

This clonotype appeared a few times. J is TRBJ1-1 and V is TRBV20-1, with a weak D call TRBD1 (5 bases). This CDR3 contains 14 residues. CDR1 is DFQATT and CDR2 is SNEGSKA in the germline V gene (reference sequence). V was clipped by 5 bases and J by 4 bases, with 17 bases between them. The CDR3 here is CSAVPLGELTEAFF. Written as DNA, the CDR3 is TGCAGTGCTGTACCTTTAGGGGAGCTCACTGAAGCTTTCTTT.

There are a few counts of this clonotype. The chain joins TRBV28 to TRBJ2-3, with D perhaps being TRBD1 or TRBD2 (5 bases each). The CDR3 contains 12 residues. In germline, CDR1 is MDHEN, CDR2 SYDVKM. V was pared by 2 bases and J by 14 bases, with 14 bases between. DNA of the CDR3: TGTGCCAGCAGTTTACCCGGGACGCCGAGGTATTTT. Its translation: CASSLPGTPRYF.

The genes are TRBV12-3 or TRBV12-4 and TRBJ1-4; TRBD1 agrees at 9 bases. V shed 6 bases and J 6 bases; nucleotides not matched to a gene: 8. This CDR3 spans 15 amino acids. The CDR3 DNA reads TGTGCCAGCAGAAAACCGGGACAGGGTTATGAAAAACTGTTTTTT. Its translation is CASRKPGQGYEKLFF.